This TCR beta chain was recovered during a study of T cell responses to AZD1222 COVID-19 vaccine. Study conclusions and caveats: Only six or seven AZD1222 recipients tested seropositive at baseline.

About this clone itself: Its antigen remains unknown.

Assay used: immunoSEQ multiplex PCR; TCRdb lists only in-frame clones, some missing. The sample carries about 180,000 clones, just over 85% recorded once. In germline, CDR1 is MNHEY, CDR2 SVGEGT. The CDR3 is 15 amino acids. V lost 5 bases, J lost 0 bases, and 12 bases lay in between. The sample here was peripheral blood, taken on day 0 of AZD1222 vaccination. The chain links TRBV6-2 or TRBV6-3 to TRBJ2-3, with D perhaps TRBD2 (6 bases). The receptor was isolated from an adult in good health. The CDR3 DNA is TGTGCCAGCAGTCAGCCGGGACTTAGCACAGATACGCAGTATTTT. Protein sequence: CASSQPGLSTDTQYF.